The 12 T cell receptor beta chains below all came from one sample that was sequenced in a study of cytomegalovirus exposure and HLA in healthy donors (dated by TCRdb to the late 2010s). The library was obtained by the immunoSEQ multiplex PCR assay. A mixture of 60 forward primers for TCR Vbeta segments and 13 reverse primers for TCR Jbeta segments was used in the multiplex PCR. TCRdb carries this immuneACCESS record with in-frame sequences only. Its versions omit some clonotypes, under half of them owing to an unresolved V gene in the studies checked, with the rest unexplained. The sample table lists some 99,000 clones, 55% to 80% of them with a count of one. The top ten clones comprise approximately 1.1% of the sample. The sequenced material came from PBMCs. These receptors were obtained from a female donor in good health and CMV-seronegative.

The DNA of the CDR3 is TGTGCCAGCAGCCCGGATGAGGGTCCCTATGGCTACACCTTC. The encoded protein is CASSPDEGPYGYTF. V gene TRBV7-2 combines with J gene TRBJ1-2; D not resolved. Germline loops: CDR1 SGHTA, CDR2 FQGNSA. CDR3 length: 14 residues. Trimming took 5 bases from V and 4 from J, leaving 14 bases between them.

The chain is built from TRBV10-1 and TRBJ2-7, with 7 bases aligning to TRBD1. V lost 6 bases and J lost 2; bases outside the gene matches: 7. Germline assignment: CDR1 WNHNN and CDR2 SYGVQD (reference sequence). CDR3 size: 14 residues. The DNA for the CDR3 is TGCGCCAGCAGCGAATCCGGGACAGCCTACGAGCAGTACTTC. As protein: CASSESGTAYEQYF.

This clone was found a few times. The chain couples TRBV30 to TRBJ1-4, with 8 nucleotides matching TRBD1. J was trimmed by 4 bases and V by 1 base; bases with no gene match: 5. From germline, CDR1 is GTSNPN and CDR2 SVGIG (reference sequence). This CDR3 region has 15 residues. The DNA of the CDR3 is TGTGCCTGGAGTGACGGGACAGGACTTAATGAAAAACTGTTTTTT. Amino acids: CAWSDGTGLNEKLFF.

The genes are TRBV7-6 and TRBJ2-3; 7 bases match TRBD2. The V segment lost 4 bases and the J segment 5 bases; nucleotides outside the gene matches: 0. The CDR3 is 12 residues long. The V gene's germline CDR1 is SGHVS and CDR2 FNYEAQ. The CDR3 here is CASSSGGDTQYF. In nucleotides, the CDR3 is TGTGCCAGCAGCTCGGGGGGAGATACGCAGTATTTT.

For this clone: Relative to the germline gene, one junction end is altered; a read error may explain this. The same CDR3 is also encoded by other DNA sequences in this sample. The chain recombines TRBV6-6 with TRBJ2-7; 9 positions match TRBD1. This CDR3 comprises 14 residues. Germline assignment: CDR1 MNHNY and CDR2 SVGAGI (reference sequence). The CDR3 loop is CASNPDRGRSEQYF. The CDR3 DNA is TGCGCCAGCAACCCGGACAGGGGACGTTCCGAGCAGTACTTC.

The chain is built from TRBV6-5 and TRBJ2-4; 11 bases are a match to TRBD2. Trimming took 0 bases from V and 7 from J; bases not matched to a gene: 2. CDR3 length equals 15 residues. The V gene's germline CDR1 is MNHEY and CDR2 SVGAGI. This chain's CDR3 is CASSYSIAGGNIQYF. The CDR3 DNA reads as TGTGCCAGCAGTTACTCCATAGCGGGGGGGAACATTCAGTACTTC.

This clone was found a few times. The rearrangement joins TRBV6-1 to TRBJ1-2, with 7 bases fitting TRBD1. The germline CDR1 and CDR2 sequences are MNHNS and SASEGT. The CDR3 is 15 residues long. J lost 3 bases, V lost 5 bases, and 9 bases had no gene match. This chain's CDR3 is CASSPKTGFDYGYTF. CDR3 in DNA: TGTGCCAGCAGTCCAAAGACAGGGTTTGACTATGGCTACACCTTC.

The CDR3 spells CASSLAAPGTGNTIYF. Here the CDR3 DNA reads TGTGCCAGCAGCTTGGCTGCTCCGGGGACTGGAAACACCATATATTTT. The chain recombines TRBV5-4 with TRBJ1-3; D remains unclear. Trimming removed 0 bases from V and 2 bases from J, with 12 bases in between. CDR3 size: 16 residues. CDR1 and CDR2 (germline): SGHNT, YYREEE (reference sequence).

The J gene is TRBJ2-5, the V gene TRBV7-9, with D possibly being TRBD2 (6 bases). V gave up 1 base and J gave up 5 bases, with 11 bases separating them. Germline loops: CDR1 SEHNR, CDR2 FQNEAQ (reference sequence). The CDR3 length is 14 residues. CDR3 DNA sequence: TGTGCCAGCAGCTTAGGGGGAGGAAGTGAGACCCAGTACTTC. Encoded protein: CASSLGGGSETQYF.

This clone was detected a few times. This chain links TRBV6-1 with TRBJ2-2, with 10 bases matching TRBD2. V lost 3 bases to trimming and J lost 6 bases; unmatched junction nucleotides: 4. Germline V gene lookup returns CDR1 MNHNS and CDR2 SASEGT. This CDR3 is 15 amino acids long. CDR3 loop: CASSEASGSSGELFF. For the CDR3, the DNA is TGTGCCAGCAGTGAGGCTAGCGGGAGCTCCGGGGAGCTGTTTTTT.

This chain links TRBV7-2 with TRBJ1-2; D is undetermined. Looked up from germline, CDR1 is SGHTA and CDR2 is FQGNSA. Trimming removed 1 base at V and 2 bases at J, with 8 bases between. This CDR3 comprises 14 residues. DNA of the CDR3: TGTGCCAGCAGCTTAGGGCCAGAAAACTATGGCTACACCTTC. Protein sequence: CASSLGPENYGYTF. The whole variable domain, remainder taken from reference TRBV7-2 and TRBJ1-2, is GAGVSQSPSNKVTEKGKDVELRCDPISGHTALYWYRQSLGQGLEFLIYFQGNSAPDKSGLPSDRFSAERTGGSVSTLTIQRTQQEDSAVYLCASSLGPENYGYTFGSGTRLTVV.

This chain joins TRBV28 and TRBJ2-4; tentative D call: TRBD1 (6 bases). Germline assignment: CDR1 MDHEN and CDR2 SYDVKM. The CDR3 length is 12 residues. V was trimmed by 2 bases and J by 8 bases, leaving 7 bases between them. The chain's CDR3 is CASSLHRDIQYF. The CDR3, as DNA: TGTGCCAGCAGTTTACACAGGGACATTCAGTACTTC.